Presented here are 4 T cell receptor beta chains from one specimen sequenced in a study of beta chain features in type 1 diabetes. Investigators reverse transcribed all isolated RNA, so they sequenced expressed TCRB transcripts. Measured with immunoSEQ multiplex PCR; TCRdb has only the in-frame clones, and not every one. In the table there are about 370,000 clones, about 15% of which are singletons. Source material: naive CD4+ T cells from blood. These receptors were collected from a young woman in good health.

CDR3 sequence: CATSFGYSRQGAGEQFF. CDR3 nucleotides: TGTGCCACCAGCTTTGGATATTCGCGACAGGGGGCAGGGGAGCAGTTCTTC. The V call is TRBV15, the J call TRBJ2-1; TRBD1 aligns across 10 bases. Germline V gene lookup returns CDR1 LNHNV and CDR2 YYDKDF (reference sequence). Trimming at V came to 5 bases and at J to 10 bases, leaving 17 bases not matched to a gene. The CDR3 loop spans 17 amino acids.

This chain joins TRBV19 and TRBJ2-1; TRBD1 matches at 10 bases. Per the germline V gene, CDR1 is LNHDA and CDR2 is SQIVND (reference sequence). The CDR3 contains 15 residues. J gave up 2 bases and V 5 bases, and 3 bases lay outside the gene matches. Here the CDR3 DNA reads TGTGCCAGTAGTTGGGACAGGGGTCCCTACAATGAGCAGTTCTTC. It specifies CASSWDRGPYNEQFF. The full variable domain, rest sourced from reference TRBV19 and TRBJ2-1, is DGGITQSPKYLFRKEGQNVTLSCEQNLNHDAMYWYRQDPGQGLRLIYYSQIVNDFQKGDIAEGYSVSREKKESFPLTVTSAQKNPTAFYLCASSWDRGPYNEQFFGPGTRLTVL.

The chain combines TRBV6-5 with TRBJ2-7; 8 nucleotides align to TRBD1. The germline gives CDR1 MNHEY, CDR2 SVGAGI. The CDR3 totals 15 residues. V dropped 7 bases and J dropped 6; count of bases not matched to a gene: 14. Here the CDR3 DNA reads TGTGCCAGCATTCCCGACAGGGGAATGTCGTCCGAGCAGTACTTC. This codes for CASIPDRGMSSEQYF.

This clone showed up just a few times. The chain uses TRBV30 and TRBJ1-1; a weak D match, TRBD1 (5 bases). Trimming cost V 2 bases and J 7 bases, with 14 bases left between them. Germline CDR1 reads GTSNPN; CDR2 reads SVGIG (reference sequence). The CDR3 loop spans 13 amino acids. The CDR3 loop is CAWSKGLHNEAFF. In nucleotides, the CDR3 is TGTGCCTGGAGTAAGGGGCTCCACAATGAAGCTTTCTTT.